The clone carrying this T cell receptor beta chain was counted between two and nine times. One entry per CDR3 protein results from TCRdb running MiXCR on the RACE reads. The sample contains approximately 350,000 distinct CDR3 sequences, about 6% of which appear only once. The data were obtained in a study of human T cells and chemical hapten exposure. Time point noted: patch test 2, 6 weeks after DPC sensitization. Treatment: therapeutic diphenylcyclopropenone sensitization with weekly scalp DPC. This clonotype was obtained from a woman under 30 with alopecia areata. Some clones in this sample may be carry-over from other donors' samples. Here the sequenced sample was whole blood, taken in connection with sensitization to the hapten diphenylcyclopropenone (DPC).

CDR3 region: CATSSGGGRAYNEQFF. The CDR3 DNA reads as TGTGCCACCAGTTCTGGCGGGGGGAGAGCCTACAATGAGCAGTTCTTC. The chain uses TRBV24-1 and TRBJ2-1; TRBD2 matches 8 bases. The germline CDR1 and CDR2 sequences are KGHDR and SFDVKD. The CDR3 has 16 residues. V was clipped by 6 bases and J by 2 bases; unmatched bases: 8.